Listed below are T cell receptor beta chains from one sample, sequenced in a study of T cell responses to AZD1222 COVID-19 vaccine. Measured with immunoSEQ multiplex PCR; TCRdb has only the in-frame clones, and not every one. The data show some 140,000 clones, just under 95% seen once. The source was peripheral blood, collected 28 days after the second AZD1222 dose. These receptors all stem from an adult who received the AZD1222 COVID-19 vaccine. Each CDR3 is given with its conserved first and last residue. Each record gives: CDR3 length, clone size, D gene, V gene, J gene, CDR3 protein, CDR3 DNA. A D gene is named only where the DNA matches it firmly. The size entry is marked missing in some rows and otherwise reads once, few, many or a size class.

CDR3 length: 16
clone size: .
D gene: .
V gene: TRBV7-8
J gene: TRBJ1-5
CDR3 protein: CASSLAAGGLRQPQHF
CDR3 DNA: TGTGCCAGCAGCTTAGCTGCGGGGGGGCTAAGGCAGCCCCAGCATTTT

CDR3 length: 13
clone size: .
D gene: .
V gene: TRBV10-3
J gene: TRBJ1-4
CDR3 protein: CATGNAFNEKLFF
CDR3 DNA: TGTGCCACAGGGAATGCCTTTAATGAAAAACTGTTTTTT

CDR3 length: 11
clone size: .
D gene: .
V gene: TRBV6-2/TRBV6-3
J gene: TRBJ2-2
CDR3 protein: CASSHGGELFF
CDR3 DNA: TGTGCCAGCAGCCACGGGGGGGAGCTGTTTTTT

CDR3 length: 12
clone size: .
D gene: TRBD1
V gene: TRBV7-8
J gene: TRBJ1-1
CDR3 protein: CASSLGGGQGLF
CDR3 DNA: TGTGCCAGCAGCTTAGGGGGGGGACAGGGCCTCTTT

CDR3 length: 12
clone size: .
D gene: .
V gene: TRBV7-2
J gene: TRBJ2-3
CDR3 protein: CASSPQGGTQYF
CDR3 DNA: TGTGCCAGCAGCCCCCAGGGGGGTACGCAGTATTTT

CDR3 length: 13
clone size: .
D gene: .
V gene: TRBV14
J gene: TRBJ1-1
CDR3 protein: CASSLQSLTEAFF
CDR3 DNA: TGTGCCAGCAGCCTCCAAAGCTTAACCGAAGCTTTCTTT

CDR3 length: 15
clone size: .
D gene: TRBD2
V gene: TRBV7-2
J gene: TRBJ2-7
CDR3 protein: CASSPGLAGGSKQYF
CDR3 DNA: TGTGCCAGCAGCCCGGGACTAGCGGGGGGCTCCAAGCAGTACTTC

CDR3 length: 15
clone size: .
D gene: TRBD2
V gene: TRBV19
J gene: TRBJ2-2
CDR3 protein: CASSILAGITGELFF
CDR3 DNA: TGTGCCAGTAGTATTTTAGCGGGTATCACCGGGGAGCTGTTTTTT

CDR3 length: 15
clone size: .
D gene: TRBD1
V gene: TRBV19
J gene: TRBJ2-7
CDR3 protein: CASSFAQGLSYEQYF
CDR3 DNA: TGTGCCAGTAGTTTCGCACAGGGGCTTTCCTACGAGCAGTACTTC

CDR3 length: 13
clone size: .
D gene: .
V gene: TRBV12-3/TRBV12-4
J gene: TRBJ1-1
CDR3 protein: CASSLGRDTEAFF
CDR3 DNA: TGTGCCAGCAGTTTAGGCAGGGACACTGAAGCTTTCTTT

CDR3 length: 15
clone size: .
D gene: TRBD2
V gene: TRBV18
J gene: TRBJ2-1
CDR3 protein: CASSPRSGDYNEQFF
CDR3 DNA: TGTGCCAGCTCACCACGTAGCGGGGATTACAATGAGCAGTTCTTC

CDR3 length: 14
clone size: .
D gene: TRBD1
V gene: TRBV30
J gene: TRBJ1-3
CDR3 protein: CAWTQGQPRGTIYF
CDR3 DNA: TGTGCCTGGACACAGGGACAGCCTAGGGGCACCATATATTTT

CDR3 length: 14
clone size: once
D gene: .
V gene: TRBV9
J gene: TRBJ2-1
CDR3 protein: CASSGAPRSNEQFF
CDR3 DNA: TGTGCCAGCAGCGGCGCCCCGCGGTCGAATGAGCAGTTCTTC

CDR3 length: 15
clone size: .
D gene: TRBD1
V gene: TRBV7-2
J gene: TRBJ1-2
CDR3 protein: CASSFSGGDYYGYTF
CDR3 DNA: TGTGCCAGCAGCTTTTCAGGGGGTGATTACTATGGCTACACCTTC

CDR3 length: 14
clone size: .
D gene: TRBD1
V gene: TRBV5-1
J gene: TRBJ1-2
CDR3 protein: CASSLTGGLSGYTF
CDR3 DNA: TGCGCCAGCAGCTTGACAGGGGGCTTGAGCGGCTACACCTTC

CDR3 length: 14
clone size: .
D gene: .
V gene: TRBV9
J gene: TRBJ1-2
CDR3 protein: CASSAGGEGDGYTF
CDR3 DNA: TGTGCCAGCAGCGCTGGGGGTGAGGGGGATGGCTACACCTTC

CDR3 length: 12
clone size: .
D gene: .
V gene: TRBV11-2
J gene: TRBJ1-1
CDR3 protein: CASSLGLTEAFF
CDR3 DNA: TGTGCCAGCAGCCTGGGGCTTACTGAAGCTTTCTTT

CDR3 length: 12
clone size: once
D gene: .
V gene: TRBV12-3/TRBV12-4
J gene: TRBJ1-4
CDR3 protein: CASRLWGEKLFF
CDR3 DNA: TGTGCCAGCAGGCTTTGGGGTGAAAAACTGTTTTTT

CDR3 length: 15
clone size: .
D gene: .
V gene: TRBV3-1/TRBV3-2
J gene: TRBJ2-2
CDR3 protein: CASSQVGGATGELFF
CDR3 DNA: TGTGCCAGCAGCCAAGTCGGCGGGGCCACCGGGGAGCTGTTTTTT

CDR3 length: 13
clone size: .
D gene: .
V gene: TRBV19
J gene: TRBJ1-1
CDR3 protein: CASSMFLESEAFF
CDR3 DNA: TGTGCCAGTAGTATGTTTCTGGAATCCGAAGCTTTCTTT

CDR3 length: 11
clone size: .
D gene: .
V gene: TRBV5-6
J gene: TRBJ2-7
CDR3 protein: CASSGDDSFDF
CDR3 DNA: TGTGCCAGCAGCGGTGATGACAGTTTTGACTTC

CDR3 length: 16
clone size: .
D gene: TRBD1
V gene: TRBV5-1
J gene: TRBJ2-5
CDR3 protein: CASSLVSDRARETQYF
CDR3 DNA: TGCGCCAGCAGCTTGGTCTCGGACAGGGCTCGGGAGACCCAGTACTTC

CDR3 length: 15
clone size: .
D gene: TRBD1
V gene: TRBV6-5
J gene: TRBJ2-1
CDR3 protein: CASSQTGGAYNEQFF
CDR3 DNA: TGTGCCAGCAGCCAAACAGGGGGCGCGTACAATGAGCAGTTCTTC

CDR3 length: 14
clone size: .
D gene: TRBD1
V gene: TRBV29-1
J gene: TRBJ1-2
CDR3 protein: CSAEAGTGNYGYTF
CDR3 DNA: TGCAGCGCCGAAGCCGGGACAGGCAACTATGGCTACACCTTC

CDR3 length: 16
clone size: .
D gene: TRBD2
V gene: TRBV4-1
J gene: TRBJ2-7
CDR3 protein: CASSRTSGGLQHEQYF
CDR3 DNA: TGCGCCAGCAGCCGGACTAGCGGTGGCCTACAGCACGAGCAGTACTTC

CDR3 length: 14
clone size: .
D gene: TRBD1
V gene: TRBV10-3
J gene: TRBJ2-7
CDR3 protein: CAISGTGTTYEQYF
CDR3 DNA: TGTGCCATCAGTGGGACAGGGACAACCTACGAGCAGTACTTC

CDR3 length: 16
clone size: once
D gene: TRBD1
V gene: TRBV7-8
J gene: TRBJ1-4
CDR3 protein: CASTGPRGPVNRKLFF
CDR3 DNA: TGTGCCAGCACGGGGCCCAGGGGGCCGGTGAATCGGAAACTGTTTTTT

CDR3 length: 14
clone size: .
D gene: TRBD1
V gene: TRBV9
J gene: TRBJ1-1
CDR3 protein: CASSAGTGGYEAFF
CDR3 DNA: TGTGCCAGCAGCGCCGGGACAGGCGGCTATGAAGCTTTCTTT

CDR3 length: 14
clone size: .
D gene: .
V gene: TRBV4-1
J gene: TRBJ1-2
CDR3 protein: CASSQELDRLGYTF
CDR3 DNA: TGCGCCAGCAGCCAAGAGTTAGACAGGCTTGGCTACACCTTC

CDR3 length: 16
clone size: .
D gene: TRBD1
V gene: TRBV6-5
J gene: TRBJ2-1
CDR3 protein: CASSYFVGQSYNEQFF
CDR3 DNA: TGTGCCAGCAGTTACTTTGTGGGACAGTCCTACAATGAGCAGTTCTTC

CDR3 length: 15
clone size: .
D gene: .
V gene: TRBV7-2
J gene: TRBJ2-1
CDR3 protein: CASSLGVGGYNEQFF
CDR3 DNA: TGTGCCAGCAGCTTAGGGGTCGGCGGCTACAATGAGCAGTTCTTC

CDR3 length: 16
clone size: .
D gene: TRBD1
V gene: TRBV25-1
J gene: TRBJ1-2
CDR3 protein: CASSDPGTGNIYGYTF
CDR3 DNA: TGTGCCAGCAGTGATCCCGGGACAGGAAACATCTATGGCTACACCTTC

CDR3 length: 16
clone size: .
D gene: .
V gene: TRBV6-5
J gene: TRBJ1-5
CDR3 protein: CASSYSAGVSNQPQHF
CDR3 DNA: TGTGCCAGCAGTTACTCGGCAGGGGTTAGCAATCAGCCCCAGCATTTT

CDR3 length: 17
clone size: .
D gene: TRBD1
V gene: TRBV12-5
J gene: TRBJ1-1
CDR3 protein: CASASRILQGAYTEAFF
CDR3 DNA: TGTGCTAGTGCCTCGCGGATCTTACAGGGGGCGTACACTGAAGCTTTCTTT

CDR3 length: 15
clone size: .
D gene: .
V gene: TRBV9
J gene: TRBJ2-2
CDR3 protein: CASSVASAPTGELFF
CDR3 DNA: TGTGCCAGCAGCGTAGCTTCGGCTCCCACCGGGGAGCTGTTTTTT

CDR3 length: 13
clone size: .
D gene: .
V gene: TRBV7-3
J gene: TRBJ2-5
CDR3 protein: CASSLMLQETQYF
CDR3 DNA: TGTGCCAGCAGCTTAATGCTCCAAGAGACCCAGTACTTC

CDR3 length: 15
clone size: .
D gene: .
V gene: TRBV3-1/TRBV3-2
J gene: TRBJ2-3
CDR3 protein: CASSQVDVFTDTQYF
CDR3 DNA: TGTGCCAGCAGCCAAGTGGACGTATTTACAGATACGCAGTATTTT

CDR3 length: 13
clone size: .
D gene: .
V gene: TRBV7-9
J gene: TRBJ1-1
CDR3 protein: CASSLGGANEAFF
CDR3 DNA: TGTGCCAGCAGCCTGGGGGGCGCAAATGAAGCTTTCTTT

CDR3 length: 14
clone size: .
D gene: .
V gene: TRBV2
J gene: TRBJ1-6
CDR3 protein: CASSEKGERSPLHF
CDR3 DNA: TGTGCCAGCAGTGAAAAGGGAGAAAGGTCACCCCTCCACTTT

CDR3 length: 14
clone size: .
D gene: TRBD2
V gene: TRBV2
J gene: TRBJ2-5
CDR3 protein: CASTGTSGGGTQYF
CDR3 DNA: TGTGCCAGCACTGGGACTAGCGGGGGAGGGACCCAGTACTTC

CDR3 length: 12
clone size: .
D gene: .
V gene: TRBV29-1
J gene: TRBJ1-1
CDR3 protein: CSVPGPSTEAFF
CDR3 DNA: TGCAGCGTCCCAGGGCCCTCCACTGAAGCTTTCTTT

CDR3 length: 17
clone size: .
D gene: .
V gene: TRBV7-9
J gene: TRBJ1-6
CDR3 protein: CASSLGALGFQGSPLHF
CDR3 DNA: TGTGCCAGCAGCTTAGGGGCGCTGGGTTTCCAAGGTTCACCCCTCCACTTT

CDR3 length: 15
clone size: .
D gene: .
V gene: TRBV19
J gene: TRBJ1-1
CDR3 protein: CASSTRPPVNTEAFF
CDR3 DNA: TGTGCCAGTAGTACCCGCCCTCCCGTGAACACTGAAGCTTTCTTT

CDR3 length: 12
clone size: .
D gene: .
V gene: TRBV5-1
J gene: TRBJ1-1
CDR3 protein: CASSLEGWGAFF
CDR3 DNA: TGCGCCAGCAGCTTGGAGGGATGGGGAGCTTTCTTT

CDR3 length: 15
clone size: .
D gene: TRBD1
V gene: TRBV5-1
J gene: TRBJ2-5
CDR3 protein: CASRVPGQGQETQYF
CDR3 DNA: TGCGCCAGCAGAGTCCCGGGACAGGGGCAAGAGACCCAGTACTTC

CDR3 length: 16
clone size: .
D gene: .
V gene: TRBV9
J gene: TRBJ2-5
CDR3 protein: CASSVNLGQYQETQYF
CDR3 DNA: TGTGCCAGCAGCGTAAACCTCGGACAGTACCAAGAGACCCAGTACTTC

CDR3 length: 12
clone size: .
D gene: .
V gene: TRBV6-4
J gene: TRBJ1-2
CDR3 protein: CASSDFRGGYTF
CDR3 DNA: TGTGCCAGCAGTGACTTCCGGGGAGGCTACACCTTC

CDR3 length: 15
clone size: once
D gene: .
V gene: TRBV18
J gene: TRBJ1-5
CDR3 protein: CASSRDTLSNQPQHF
CDR3 DNA: TGTGCCAGCTCACGGGACACCCTTAGCAATCAGCCCCAGCATTTT

CDR3 length: 16
clone size: once
D gene: .
V gene: TRBV7-9
J gene: TRBJ2-1
CDR3 protein: CASSLPLTGTYNEQFF
CDR3 DNA: TGTGCCAGCAGCTTACCCCTCACAGGGACCTACAATGAGCAGTTCTTC

CDR3 length: 14
clone size: once
D gene: TRBD1
V gene: TRBV7-9
J gene: TRBJ2-7
CDR3 protein: CASSLGGTGYEQYF
CDR3 DNA: TGTGCCAGCAGCTTAGGTGGGACAGGCTACGAGCAGTACTTC

CDR3 length: 12
clone size: .
D gene: .
V gene: TRBV19
J gene: TRBJ1-1
CDR3 protein: CASSIRGTQAFF
CDR3 DNA: TGTGCCAGTAGTATAAGGGGAACCCAAGCTTTCTTT

CDR3 length: 15
clone size: .
D gene: .
V gene: TRBV19
J gene: TRBJ2-1
CDR3 protein: CASSILQGSRNEQFF
CDR3 DNA: TGTGCCAGTAGTATTTTACAGGGTAGCAGGAATGAGCAGTTCTTC

CDR3 length: 15
clone size: .
D gene: .
V gene: TRBV7-6
J gene: TRBJ1-3
CDR3 protein: CASSLERVSGNTIYF
CDR3 DNA: TGTGCCAGCAGCTTAGAACGGGTGTCTGGAAACACCATATATTTT

CDR3 length: 12
clone size: .
D gene: TRBD1
V gene: TRBV29-1
J gene: TRBJ2-2
CDR3 protein: CSVDRAGGELFF
CDR3 DNA: TGCAGCGTAGACAGGGCTGGCGGGGAGCTGTTTTTT